The 31 T cell receptor beta chains reported below all come from one sample, sequenced in a study of T cell responses to AZD1222 COVID-19 vaccine. Sequencing used immunoSEQ multiplex PCR; TCRdb keeps in-frame clones, though not all of them. The sample has about 140,000 clones; around 91% are singletons. Here the sequenced sample was peripheral blood, taken on day 0 of AZD1222 vaccination. The receptors come from an adult in good health.

This chain links TRBV15 with TRBJ1-5; TRBD1 aligns across 7 bases. J gave up 1 base and V 5 bases, and 5 bases lay outside the gene matches. The CDR3 runs 15 residues. Per the germline V gene, CDR1 is LNHNV and CDR2 is YYDKDF (reference sequence). CDR3 in DNA: TGTGCCACCAGCCCGGGACAGATAAGCAATCAGCCCCAGCATTTT. The encoded protein is CATSPGQISNQPQHF.

The DNA for the CDR3 is TGCAGCGTTGAAGACTCCTCCTACGAGCAGTACTTC. Translated, it gives CSVEDSSYEQYF. The chain couples TRBV29-1 to TRBJ2-7; D remains ambiguous. The V gene lost 0 bases and the J gene lost 0 bases, with 3 bases spanning the gap. The CDR3 has 12 amino acids. The germline gives CDR1 SQVTM, CDR2 ANQGSEA.

J is TRBJ1-5 and V is TRBV4-2; possibly TRBD1 for D (5 bases). This CDR3 is built from 18 residues. V dropped 5 bases and J dropped 0 bases, with 20 bases sitting between them. Germline V gene lookup returns CDR1 LGHNA and CDR2 YNFKEQ. The CDR3 region has the DNA TGTGCCAGCAGCGTAACCGGGACGGACTTTAATAGCAATCAGCCCCAGCATTTT. Residues: CASSVTGTDFNSNQPQHF.

The chain links TRBV18 to TRBJ1-6; D remains unclear. The CDR3 extends over 19 amino acids. The germline CDR1 and CDR2 sequences are KGHSH and LQKENI. V gave up 2 bases and J gave up 0 bases, with 17 bases separating them. The CDR3 reads CASSPNGLISSSYNSPLHF. In DNA, the CDR3 is TGTGCCAGCTCACCAAACGGCCTAATCTCAAGCTCCTATAATTCACCCCTCCACTTT.

The rearrangement links TRBV11-2 to TRBJ1-2; 9 bases line up with TRBD1. V lost 5 bases and J lost 4; bases outside the gene matches: 8. Germline V gene data show CDR1 as SGHAT and CDR2 as FQNNGV. The CDR3 covers 15 residues. The CDR3, as DNA: TGTGCCAGCAGCGGATGGGACAGGGTCGCCTATGGCTACACCTTC. Translated, it gives CASSGWDRVAYGYTF.

This clone appeared once. V usage is TRBV5-4 and J usage is TRBJ1-2, with 11 bases matching TRBD1. CDR3 length: 15 amino acids. Germline lookup yields CDR1 SGHNT and CDR2 YYREEE (reference sequence). Trimming cost V 0 bases and J 5 bases; bases outside gene matches: 3. Here the CDR3 reads CASSLGTGGAYGYTF. The CDR3 bases are TGTGCCAGCAGCTTGGGGACAGGGGGCGCTTATGGCTACACCTTC.

V and J are TRBV28 and TRBJ2-5, with TRBD1 identical over 7 bases. V shed 8 bases and J 1 base; nucleotides not matched to a gene: 10. Germline values: CDR1 MDHEN, CDR2 SYDVKM. CDR3 length: 15 amino acids. In DNA, the CDR3 is TGTGCCAGCCTCCGAGGGGGCTCACCCCAAGAGACCCAGTACTTC. Residues: CASLRGGSPQETQYF. Combining the CDR3 with reference TRBV28 and TRBJ2-5 gives the whole variable domain DVKVTQSSRYLVKRTGEKVFLECVQDMDHENMFWYRQDPGLGLRLIYFSYDVKMKEKGDIPEGYSVSREKKERFSLILESASTNQTSMYLCASLRGGSPQETQYFGPGTRLLVL.

The chain carries TRBV5-5 and TRBJ2-7; no clear D. Deletions cut 6 bases from V and 1 base from J, with 14 bases between. CDR1 is SGHKS, CDR2 YYEKEE, per germline (reference sequence). This CDR3 is 14 amino acids long. CDR3 sequence: CASTTRAESYEQYF. The CDR3, as DNA: TGTGCCAGCACGACTCGGGCAGAGTCCTACGAGCAGTACTTC.

This clone was detected once. The chain joins TRBV5-1 to TRBJ1-3; no reliable D call. V shed 3 bases and J shed 0 bases, with 4 bases lying between them. The germline gives CDR1 SGHRS, CDR2 YFSETQ. CDR3 length: 13 amino acids. The CDR3 loop is CASSSFSGNTIYF. The CDR3 DNA reads TGCGCCAGCAGCTCCTTCTCTGGAAACACCATATATTTT.

This clone came up once. The chain has TRBV7-3 and TRBJ2-1; tentatively, D is TRBD1 (6 bases). The CDR3 spans 14 residues. Germline CDR1 is SGHTA and CDR2 is FQGTGA. The germline V and J ends were trimmed by 2 bases and 2 bases, with 7 bases remaining between them. The CDR3 bases are TGTGCCAGCAGCTTAGAGGGGGCCTACAATGAGCAGTTCTTC. This encodes CASSLEGAYNEQFF.

The chain has TRBV27 and TRBJ1-2, with a weak D call TRBD1 (6 bases). From germline, CDR1 is MNHEY and CDR2 SMNVEV (reference sequence). The CDR3 runs 14 residues. Between the trimmed V and J ends, which lost 5 bases and 4 bases, there was a span of 14 bases. The CDR3 is CASSTQGHLYGYTF. Here the CDR3 DNA reads TGTGCCAGCAGTACTCAGGGGCACCTCTATGGCTACACCTTC.

The chain has TRBV5-1 and TRBJ1-1, with 7 bases lining up with TRBD1. V trimming: 4 bases; J trimming: 5 bases; junction bases outside the gene matches: 5. CDR1 SGHRS and CDR2 YFSETQ come from the germline V gene. The CDR3 totals 13 residues. CDR3 nucleotides: TGCGCCAGCAGCCACGACAGGGATACTGAAGCTTTCTTT. Translated, it gives CASSHDRDTEAFF. Drawing the rest from reference TRBV5-1 and TRBJ1-1, the complete variable domain is KAGVTQTPRYLIKTRGQQVTLSCSPISGHRSVSWYQQTPGQGLQFLFEYFSETQRNKGNFPGRFSGRQFSNSRSEMNVSTLELGDSALYLCASSHDRDTEAFFGQGTRLTVV.

The chain couples TRBV5-6 to TRBJ2-7, with 7 bases lining up with TRBD2. Losses at the gene ends were 4 bases for V and 3 bases for J; bases not matched to a gene: 13. From germline, CDR1 is SGHDT and CDR2 YYEEEE. This CDR3 has 16 residues. CDR3 region: CASSALRAGMVYEQYF. The DNA of the CDR3 is TGTGCCAGCAGCGCCCTCCGAGCGGGAATGGTCTACGAGCAGTACTTC.

The chain is built from TRBV18 and TRBJ1-2; D ambiguous. Germline CDR1 reads KGHSH; CDR2 reads LQKENI. Deletions cut 0 bases from V and 6 bases from J, with 8 bases between. CDR3 length: 13 residues. CDR3 DNA sequence: TGTGCCAGCTCACCACCGACTGAGCATGGCTACACCTTC. Translated, it gives CASSPPTEHGYTF. The full variable domain, completed using reference TRBV18 and TRBJ1-2, is NAGVMQNPRHLVRRRGQEARLRCSPMKGHSHVYWYRQLPEEGLKFMVYLQKENIIDESGMPKERFSAEFPKEGPSILRIQQVVRGDSAAYFCASSPPTEHGYTFGSGTRLTVV.

This clone was detected only a few times. The V gene is TRBV15, the J gene TRBJ1-1, with D unresolved. In germline, CDR1 is LNHNV, CDR2 YYDKDF (reference sequence). Trimming took 0 bases from V and 8 from J, leaving 13 bases between them. The CDR3 totals 14 residues. The chain's CDR3 is CATSRDLDRREAFF. In nucleotides, the CDR3 is TGTGCCACCAGCAGAGATCTAGATAGACGCGAAGCTTTCTTT.

Only one count was recorded for this clone. The CDR3 reads CASSYHRGLVNSPLHF. The CDR3, as DNA: TGTGCCAGCAGTTACCATCGGGGTCTAGTTAATTCACCCCTCCACTTT. J is TRBJ1-6 and V is TRBV6-5; no definite D call. This CDR3 contains 16 residues. The V gene lost 2 bases and the J gene lost 6 bases, with 14 bases spanning the gap. Germline values: CDR1 MNHEY, CDR2 SVGAGI.

The chain is built from TRBV11-2 and TRBJ2-5; the match to TRBD2 covers 9 bases. The CDR3 sequence is 15 residues long. Germline trimming cut 5 bases from V and 5 bases from J; bases unmatched to any gene: 9. Germline assignment: CDR1 SGHAT and CDR2 FQNNGV. CDR3 sequence reads: CASSARGGAVETQYF. Written as DNA, the CDR3 is TGTGCCAGCAGCGCACGCGGGGGGGCCGTTGAGACCCAGTACTTC.

This clone has a handful of counts. The V and J genes are TRBV7-3 and TRBJ1-3, with unresolved D. The CDR3 contains 13 residues. Germline CDR1 is SGHTA and CDR2 is FQGTGA. Trimming stripped 0 bases from V and 2 bases from J, with 2 bases between. The CDR3 is CASSLTPGNTIYF. The CDR3, as DNA: TGTGCCAGCAGCTTAACCCCTGGAAACACCATATATTTT.

V usage is TRBV6-1 and J usage is TRBJ1-2; D remains ambiguous. Germline V CDR1 and CDR2: MNHNS, SASEGT. The CDR3 extends over 12 amino acids. V dropped 1 base and J dropped 5 bases, with 5 bases sitting between them. The CDR3 loop reads CASSEEGYGYTF. Here the CDR3 DNA reads TGTGCCAGCAGTGAAGAGGGATATGGCTACACCTTC.

The rearrangement links TRBV6-5 to TRBJ2-1, with TRBD2 identical over 7 bases. Trimming cost V 2 bases and J 5 bases; bases outside gene matches: 6. This CDR3 contains 15 residues. Germline CDR1 is MNHEY and CDR2 is SVGAGI. CDR3 bases: TGTGCCAGCAGTTACGCAACCGGGACTAACAATGAGCAGTTCTTC. Translating gives CASSYATGTNNEQFF.

The J gene is TRBJ1-2, the V gene TRBV28; D remains ambiguous. The CDR3 spans 13 residues. V lost 3 bases and J 0 bases, leaving 5 bases between the germline ends. Per germline, CDR1 MDHEN and CDR2 SYDVKM. CDR3 DNA sequence: TGTGCCAGCAGTTTTCAGTCTAACTATGGCTACACCTTC. Translated, it gives CASSFQSNYGYTF.

The chain employs TRBV15 and TRBJ1-1; 7 positions agree with TRBD1. Looked up from germline, CDR1 is LNHNV and CDR2 is YYDKDF (reference sequence). V gave up 2 bases and J gave up 5 bases; unmatched junction bases: 5. The CDR3 contains 14 residues. The CDR3 is CATSRNDRETEAFF. The CDR3 bases are TGTGCCACCAGCAGAAATGACAGGGAGACTGAAGCTTTCTTT.

The chain has TRBV19 and TRBJ2-4; TRBD2 is a possible D gene (5 bases). Deletions cut 6 bases from V and 3 bases from J, with 15 bases between. Germline V gives CDR1 LNHDA, CDR2 SQIVND (reference sequence). The CDR3 is 15 residues long. The CDR3 DNA reads as TGTGCCAGTAGCCAAGAGGGAAGAGTCAAAAACATTCAGTACTTC. Translation: CASSQEGRVKNIQYF.

The chain recombines TRBV3-1 (or the pseudogene TRBV3-2) with TRBJ2-1; 12 nucleotides line up with TRBD2. The CDR3 consists of 17 residues. Germline CDR1 LGHDT, CDR2 YNNKEL (reference sequence). The J segment lost 0 bases and the V segment lost 5 bases, leaving 5 bases of the junction unmatched. For the CDR3, the DNA is TGTGCCAGCAGCTCCCTGACTAGCGGGGGCTCCTACAATGAGCAGTTCTTC. Encoded protein: CASSSLTSGGSYNEQFF.

J is TRBJ2-2 and V is TRBV5-8; 7 nucleotides line up with TRBD2. CDR1 is SGHTS, CDR2 YDEGEE, per germline. The CDR3 has 16 amino acids. V lost 2 bases, J lost 6 bases, and 10 bases stayed unmatched. In DNA form, the CDR3 reads TGTGCCAGCAGCTTAATCCTAGCGGTTCGGGCCGGGGAGCTGTTTTTT. Translating it yields CASSLILAVRAGELFF.

The chain carries TRBV6-5 and TRBJ2-7; D is possibly TRBD1 or TRBD2 (5 bases each). The V end was cut by 5 bases, the J end by 2 bases, with 16 bases between. Germline lookup yields CDR1 MNHEY and CDR2 SVGAGI. This CDR3 spans 15 amino acids. CDR3 bases: TGTGCCAGCAGTCCACACTGGGGGAGTACCTACGAGCAGTACTTC. Protein: CASSPHWGSTYEQYF.

The V call is TRBV19, the J call TRBJ1-2; 7 nucleotides line up with TRBD1. This CDR3 contains 13 residues. Trimming removed 4 bases from V and 4 bases from J; junction bases left unmatched: 3. Germline lookup yields CDR1 LNHDA and CDR2 SQIVND (reference sequence). The CDR3 sequence is CASSKGQTYGYTF. CDR3 DNA sequence: TGTGCCAGTAGTAAGGGACAGACCTATGGCTACACCTTC. The complete variable domain, with remaining parts taken from reference TRBV19 and TRBJ1-2, reads DGGITQSPKYLFRKEGQNVTLSCEQNLNHDAMYWYRQDPGQGLRLIYYSQIVNDFQKGDIAEGYSVSREKKESFPLTVTSAQKNPTAFYLCASSKGQTYGYTFGSGTRLTVV.

The table lists this clone with a count of one. The chain joins TRBV6-1 to TRBJ1-2; unclear D gene. Germline V gives CDR1 MNHNS, CDR2 SASEGT. CDR3 length equals 16 residues. Trimming left V 2 bases short and J 1 base short, with 14 bases between. This CDR3 reads CASSEPLRSLNYGYTF. The CDR3 DNA follows: TGTGCCAGCAGTGAACCTTTAAGGTCTCTTAACTATGGCTACACCTTC.

The chain is built from TRBV5-6 and TRBJ2-7; D unclear. The V gene lost 6 bases and the J gene lost 3 bases, with 13 bases spanning the gap. The CDR3 covers 13 residues. The germline gives CDR1 SGHDT, CDR2 YYEEEE. CDR3 nucleotide sequence: TGTGCCAGCAACACACAGATGCGCTACGAGCAGTACTTC. Amino acid sequence: CASNTQMRYEQYF.

This clone was seen a few times. The gene calls are TRBV27 and TRBJ2-3; 8 bases agree with TRBD2. Germline CDR1 MNHEY, CDR2 SMNVEV (reference sequence). The CDR3 consists of 14 residues. V dropped 4 bases and J dropped 1; count of bases not matched to a gene: 1. The CDR3 DNA is TGTGCCAGCAGTTGGCGGGGGGGCACAGATACGCAGTATTTT. Its translation is CASSWRGGTDTQYF.

The chain links TRBV15 to TRBJ2-2; D gene uncertain. This CDR3 region has 16 residues. V was shortened by 4 bases and J by 4 bases, with 16 bases between the two germline ends. Germline V gene lookup returns CDR1 LNHNV and CDR2 YYDKDF (reference sequence). The CDR3 bases are TGTGCCACCAGCACCCTGACCCATCCAGGCACCGGGGAGCTGTTTTTT. It is translated as CATSTLTHPGTGELFF.